Presented here are 27 T cell receptor beta chains from one specimen sequenced in a study of blood T cell repertoires in COVID-19. Libraries were prepared by immunoSEQ multiplex PCR; TCRdb keeps only in-frame clonotypes and omits some of them. This table has roughly 300,000 clones, about 89% appearing once. The sequenced sample consisted of peripheral blood. Receptors originate from a woman in her forties or fifties who had recovered from COVID-19.

CDR3 DNA: TGCGCCAGCAGCCAAGATGGGCGGGAGTCCTACGAGCAGTACTTC. As protein: CASSQDGRESYEQYF. This chain connects TRBV4-1 to TRBJ2-7; 7 bases align to TRBD2. This CDR3 is built from 15 residues. The germline gives CDR1 MGHRA, CDR2 YSYEKL. V gave up 0 bases and J gave up 1 base; unmatched junction bases: 3.

The sample holds many counts of this clone. The rearrangement links TRBV6-2 or TRBV6-3 to TRBJ1-4, with 12 nucleotides matching TRBD1. Trimming cost V 6 bases and J 4 bases; bases outside gene matches: 9. The CDR3 length is 17 residues. CDR1 is MNHEY and CDR2 is SVGEGT in the germline V gene. Here the CDR3 DNA reads TGTGCCAGCAGCGGTACCGGGACAGGGGGCCGTAATGAAAAACTGTTTTTT. Translated, it gives CASSGTGTGGRNEKLFF.

In its sample, this clone ranks as medium-sized. V gene TRBV19 combines with J gene TRBJ1-1; weak D call: TRBD1 (5 bases). This CDR3 is 13 amino acids long. Trimming cost V 5 bases and J 1 base, with 8 bases left between them. Per the germline V gene, CDR1 is LNHDA and CDR2 is SQIVND (reference sequence). The CDR3 DNA follows: TGTGCCAGTAGTGTTGGACAGAACACTGAAGCTTTCTTT. This codes for CASSVGQNTEAFF.

The V call is TRBV7-3, the J call TRBJ2-7; D unclear. V lost 0 bases and J 6 bases, leaving 9 bases between the germline ends. CDR3 length equals 13 residues. Germline V gene data show CDR1 as SGHTA and CDR2 as FQGTGA. CDR3 nucleotides: TGTGCCAGCAGCTTAACTTCGCCAGGCGAGCAGTACTTC. Its protein product is CASSLTSPGEQYF.

As DNA, the CDR3 is TGTGCCAGCAGTGGACAGGGTCGAGAAAAACTGTTTTTT. Amino acids: CASSGQGREKLFF. The chain is built from TRBV2 and TRBJ1-4, with 7 bases lining up with TRBD1. CDR1 SNHLY and CDR2 FYNNEI come from the germline V gene. V lost 4 bases and J lost 8; bases outside the gene matches: 4. The CDR3 runs to 13 residues.

This sequence joins TRBV6-5 and TRBJ2-1; 12 nucleotides align to TRBD2. CDR1 is MNHEY, CDR2 SVGAGI, per germline. The CDR3 is made up of 15 amino acids. The V segment lost 7 bases and the J segment 6 bases; nucleotides outside the gene matches: 7. This chain's CDR3 is CASTSTSGGTNEQFF. The DNA of the CDR3 is TGTGCCAGCACCTCAACTAGCGGGGGGACCAATGAGCAGTTCTTC.

The chain uses TRBV2 and TRBJ2-6; 10 bases line up with TRBD1. This CDR3 spans 17 amino acids. CDR1 and CDR2 (germline): SNHLY, FYNNEI. The V gene end was trimmed by 5 bases and the J gene end by 0 bases; junction bases not matched to a gene: 4. This CDR3 reads CASSRTGGGSGANVLTF. The CDR3 DNA sequence: TGTGCCAGCAGTAGGACAGGGGGTGGCTCTGGGGCCAACGTCCTGACTTTC.

The rearrangement joins TRBV7-9 to TRBJ1-6; D not certain. CDR3 size: 13 residues. CDR1 SEHNR and CDR2 FQNEAQ come from the germline V gene (reference sequence). With 5 bases removed from V and 6 bases from J, the gap between germline ends came to 8 bases. This chain's CDR3 is CASSPLPNSPLHF. Written as DNA, the CDR3 is TGTGCCAGCAGCCCCCTCCCTAATTCACCCCTCCACTTT.

The chain uses TRBV15 and TRBJ1-1; perhaps TRBD1 as D (6 bases). The V end was cut by 3 bases, the J end by 8 bases, with 10 bases between. The CDR3 is 12 amino acids. The germline V gene has CDR1 LNHNV and CDR2 YYDKDF (reference sequence). The CDR3 spells CATSRNRAEAFF. The CDR3 DNA follows: TGTGCCACCAGCAGGAACAGGGCAGAAGCTTTCTTT.

The chain links TRBV6-6 to TRBJ2-1; TRBD2 agrees at 12 bases. This CDR3 comprises 18 residues. Germline V gene lookup returns CDR1 MNHNY and CDR2 SVGAGI (reference sequence). V gave up 5 bases and J gave up 4 bases; unmatched junction bases: 12. CDR3 protein: CASSPLAGGPGRYNEQFF. In DNA, the CDR3 is TGTGCCAGCAGTCCGCTAGCGGGAGGGCCTGGGAGGTACAATGAGCAGTTCTTC.

This clone was picked up a small number of times. The chain links TRBV27 to TRBJ1-2; the match to TRBD1 covers 7 bases. J was trimmed by 8 bases and V by 5 bases; bases with no gene match: 8. From germline, CDR1 is MNHEY and CDR2 SMNVEV (reference sequence). The CDR3 is made up of 13 amino acids. The CDR3 DNA reads as TGTGCCAGCAGTACTCACAGGGGTTGGGGCTACACCTTC. It encodes CASSTHRGWGYTF.

This clone has just one count. This rearrangement joins TRBV7-2 to TRBJ1-2; TRBD1 matches at 8 bases. In germline, CDR1 is SGHTA, CDR2 FQGNSA. V gave up 2 bases and J gave up 6 bases; unmatched junction bases: 2. This CDR3 is 13 amino acids long. CDR3 nucleotides: TGTGCCAGCAGCTTATTACAGGGGGATGGCTACACCTTC. This translates into CASSLLQGDGYTF.

With respect to this clone: Other DNA sequences of this sample code for an identical CDR3. V gene TRBV7-9 combines with J gene TRBJ1-1, with D maybe TRBD1 (5 bases). Trimming pared 5 bases from V and 5 bases from J, leaving 9 bases between. Germline lookup yields CDR1 SEHNR and CDR2 FQNEAQ (reference sequence). The CDR3 runs to 12 residues. The CDR3: CASSPRGTEAFF. The CDR3 bases are TGTGCCAGCAGCCCCCGGGGGACTGAAGCTTTCTTT. The whole variable domain, filled in from reference TRBV7-9 and TRBJ1-1, reads DTGVSQNPRHKITKRGQNVTFRCDPISEHNRLYWYRQTLGQGPEFLTYFQNEAQLEKSRLLSDRFSAERPKGSFSTLEIQRTEQGDSAMYLCASSPRGTEAFFGQGTRLTVV.

This clone is classed as medium-sized (0.01 to 0.1%). The V gene is TRBV10-3, the J gene TRBJ2-3, with 10 bases that match TRBD2. The CDR3 is made up of 19 amino acids. In germline, CDR1 is ENHRY, CDR2 SYGVKD. V lost 0 bases and J lost 2; bases outside the gene matches: 11. Written as DNA, the CDR3 is TGTGCCATCAGTGAGTCAGTAAAGGGACTAGCGACATACACAGATACGCAGTATTTT. It specifies CAISESVKGLATYTDTQYF.

The V and J genes are TRBV28 and TRBJ2-5; D might be TRBD2 (5 bases). Trimming pared 7 bases from V and 7 bases from J, leaving 13 bases between. The CDR3 runs 12 residues. Germline V lookup: CDR1 MDHEN, CDR2 SYDVKM. This chain's CDR3 is CASNLLSGTQYF. CDR3 coding DNA: TGTGCCAGCAACCTCTTGAGCGGGACCCAGTACTTC.

A remark on this clone: Distinct nucleotide sequences in the sample also encode this CDR3. The gene calls are TRBV5-1 and TRBJ1-1, with D perhaps TRBD1 (6 bases). Deletions cut 4 bases from V and 1 base from J, with 11 bases between. The V gene's germline CDR1 is SGHRS and CDR2 YFSETQ. The length of the CDR3 is 14 residues. The CDR3 coding sequence is TGCGCCAGCAGCCTTGGACAGACGAACACTGAAGCTTTCTTT. Translated, it gives CASSLGQTNTEAFF.

J is TRBJ1-2 and V is TRBV3-1 (or the pseudogene TRBV3-2), with D unresolved. The CDR3 is 13 amino acids. Germline assignment: CDR1 LGHDT and CDR2 YNNKEL (reference sequence). V gave up 4 bases and J gave up 5 bases, with 11 bases separating them. Written as DNA, the CDR3 is TGTGCCAGCAGCCGCGGGCCTCCTTATGGCTACACCTTC. Translating it yields CASSRGPPYGYTF.

The chain links TRBV27 to TRBJ1-2; TRBD1 matches at 7 bases. V shed 5 bases and J 7 bases; nucleotides not matched to a gene: 10. The CDR3 is made up of 14 amino acids. Germline lookup yields CDR1 MNHEY and CDR2 SMNVEV (reference sequence). In DNA form, the CDR3 reads TGTGCCAGCAGTAGACAGGGTGCGGGTGGTGGCTACACCTTC. It yields the protein CASSRQGAGGGYTF.

The genes are TRBV5-6 and TRBJ1-1, with 11 bases aligning to TRBD1. This CDR3 region has 16 residues. The V gene's germline CDR1 is SGHDT and CDR2 YYEEEE. The junction had 5 bases not matched to a gene; V was cut back by 4 bases and J by 0 bases. CDR3 sequence: CASSLPGQGVNTEAFF. CDR3 DNA sequence: TGTGCCAGCAGCCTACCGGGACAGGGGGTGAACACTGAAGCTTTCTTT.

This clone was recorded once. The chain uses TRBV7-2 and TRBJ2-5; D gene unclear. V was shortened by 3 bases and J by 0 bases, with 11 bases between the two germline ends. Per germline, CDR1 SGHTA and CDR2 FQGNSA. The CDR3 sequence is 15 residues long. This CDR3 is CASSFGSQNQETQYF. The CDR3 DNA follows: TGTGCCAGCAGCTTTGGCTCGCAGAACCAAGAGACCCAGTACTTC. Looking up the rest from reference TRBV7-2 and TRBJ2-5 gives the full variable domain: GAGVSQSPSNKVTEKGKDVELRCDPISGHTALYWYRQSLGQGLEFLIYFQGNSAPDKSGLPSDRFSAERTGGSVSTLTIQRTQQEDSAVYLCASSFGSQNQETQYFGPGTRLLVL.

The chain couples TRBV6-5 to TRBJ2-7; possibly TRBD2 for D (6 bases). V shed 4 bases and J shed 3 bases, with 16 bases lying between them. The CDR3 sequence is 15 residues long. Germline CDR1 reads MNHEY; CDR2 reads SVGAGI. Written as DNA, the CDR3 is TGTGCCAGCAGTTTCGATCCGGGGGAAGGCTACGAGCAGTACTTC. The encoded protein is CASSFDPGEGYEQYF.

The chain combines TRBV27 with TRBJ1-2, with D tentatively TRBD1 (6 bases). This CDR3 spans 15 amino acids. V lost 3 bases and J lost 8, with 19 bases in between. CDR1 is MNHEY and CDR2 is SMNVEV in the germline V gene (reference sequence). CDR3 amino acids: CASSFLDRGGRGYTF. The CDR3 region has the DNA TGTGCCAGCAGTTTCCTTGATCGGGGGGGCAGAGGCTACACCTTC.

This chain connects TRBV6-5 to TRBJ2-5; weak D call: TRBD2 (6 bases). V lost 6 bases to trimming and J lost 2 bases, with 16 bases between them. CDR1 and CDR2 from the germline V gene are MNHEY and SVGAGI. The CDR3 runs 15 residues. CDR3 loop: CASRQRGAGQETQYF. CDR3 DNA: TGTGCCAGCAGGCAACGGGGAGCGGGTCAAGAGACCCAGTACTTC.

The chain uses TRBV28 and TRBJ2-3, with D possibly matching TRBD2 (6 bases). V dropped 6 bases and J dropped 2 bases, with 24 bases sitting between them. The CDR3 runs to 18 residues. CDR1 and CDR2 from the germline V gene are MDHEN and SYDVKM. In DNA form, the CDR3 reads TGTGCCAGCAGCCCCCGTCCCGAGGGACTTATATACACAGATACGCAGTATTTT. Translating gives CASSPRPEGLIYTDTQYF.

V gene TRBV6-1 combines with J gene TRBJ1-2; the D gene is possibly TRBD1 (6 bases). The CDR3 covers 20 residues. Germline V gene data show CDR1 as MNHNS and CDR2 as SASEGT. Trimming stripped 3 bases from V and 1 base from J, with 27 bases between. The CDR3 DNA reads TGTGCCAGCAGTGACGCGCTGGAGTGGGCAGGGGCGCTGGGTAACTATGGCTACACCTTC. Protein sequence: CASSDALEWAGALGNYGYTF.

In this sample, this clone turned up a few times. V gene TRBV7-9 combines with J gene TRBJ1-3; possible D gene TRBD1, 5 bases. V was pared by 5 bases and J by 4 bases, with 15 bases between. CDR3 size: 15 residues. In germline, CDR1 is SEHNR, CDR2 FQNEAQ (reference sequence). The CDR3, as DNA: TGTGCCAGCAGCCTCGACAGTTCTCTGGGAAACACCATATATTTT. This sequence encodes CASSLDSSLGNTIYF. Filled out from reference TRBV7-9 and TRBJ1-3, the complete variable domain reads DTGVSQNPRHKITKRGQNVTFRCDPISEHNRLYWYRQTLGQGPEFLTYFQNEAQLEKSRLLSDRFSAERPKGSFSTLEIQRTEQGDSAMYLCASSLDSSLGNTIYFGEGSWLTVV.

The rearrangement uses TRBV7-3 and TRBJ2-2, with 14 bases fitting TRBD2. After removal of 5 bases from V and 5 bases from J, the junction contained 4 bases not matched to a gene. Per germline, CDR1 SGHTA and CDR2 FQGTGA. The CDR3 is 16 amino acids. In DNA, the CDR3 is TGTGCCAGCAGCACCGGACTAGCGGGAGGTACCGGGGAGCTGTTTTTT. It encodes CASSTGLAGGTGELFF.